This TCR beta chain was identified in a study of blood T cell repertoires in COVID-19. For the study at large: In each case, the material was cDNA or gDNA derived from T cells, B-cell-depleted T cells, or PBMCs.

This CDR3 has 14 residues. Trimming took off 0 bases at V and 1 base at J, with 5 bases between the two ends. This clone was counted only a few times. Sequencing was performed with immunoSEQ multiplex PCR; in TCRdb, only in-frame clones are kept and a portion is missing. Of about 200,000 clones in the sample, 70% to 90% were seen once. The chain couples TRBV23-1 to TRBJ2-3; possibly TRBD1 for D (5 bases). TRBV23-1 carries the ORF label, with uncertain function. Sequenced sample: PBMCs or T cells enriched from blood (not recorded which). The receptor was derived from a woman aged 40 to 50 with acute COVID-19. This CDR3 is CASSQSGGTDTQYF. For the CDR3, the DNA is TGCGCCAGCAGTCAATCAGGGGGCACAGATACGCAGTATTTT.